These T cell receptor beta chains were read from a single sample in a study of human T cells and chemical hapten exposure. TCRdb ran MiXCR on the RACE reads and lists one entry per CDR3 protein. The table has tens of thousands of distinct CDR3 sequences, 11% seen once; the top ten hold roughly 1.4%. The sequencing here drew on whole blood, taken in connection with sensitization to the hapten diphenylcyclopropenone (DPC). All receptors come from a woman between 50 and 59 years old with alopecia areata. Some clones in this sample may be carry-over from other donors' samples. CDR3s include the opening cysteine and the closing phenylalanine or tryptophan. A D gene is named only where the DNA matches it firmly. Clone size is given for some rows only: seen once, a few or many times, or a class if the clone is expanded.

TRBD1	TRBJ2-1	-	TRBV5-4	CASSWDQGVEQFF	TGTGCCAGCAGCTGGGATCAGGGGGTTGAGCAGTTCTTC
TRBD1	TRBJ2-5	many	TRBV19	CASSTPGQGLETQYF	TGTGCCAGTAGTACACCTGGACAGGGGCTAGAGACCCAGTACTTC
-	TRBJ2-3	many	TRBV6-2/TRBV6-3	CASTPARLTDTQYF	TGTGCCAGCACCCCGGCACGGCTCACAGATACGCAGTATTTT
-	TRBJ1-5	-	TRBV12-3/TRBV12-4	CASSSASTYSNQPQHF	TGTGCCAGCAGTTCTGCCAGCACTTATAGCAATCAGCCCCAGCATTTT
-	TRBJ1-3	few	TRBV7-8	CASSLMSGNTIYF	TGTGCCAGCAGCTTAATGTCAGGAAACACCATATATTTT
-	TRBJ2-7	few	TRBV28	CASRGWRGPYEQYF	TGTGCCAGCAGAGGGTGGCGGGGACCCTACGAGCAGTACTTC
-	TRBJ1-1	few	TRBV3-1	CASSQEGAENTEAFF	TGTGCCAGCAGCCAAGAAGGGGCGGAGAACACTGAAGCTTTCTTT
-	TRBJ2-3	many	TRBV7-9	CASNARGVSGDTQYF	TGTGCCAGCAACGCGAGAGGAGTGAGCGGGGATACGCAGTATTTT
TRBD2	TRBJ2-1	few	TRBV10-3	CAISPGTNNEQFF	TGTGCCATCAGCCCCGGGACTAACAATGAGCAGTTCTTC
TRBD1	TRBJ1-4	many	TRBV4-3	CASSQGPGTGNEKLFF	TGCGCCAGCAGCCAAGGTCCCGGGACAGGGAATGAAAAACTGTTTTTT
TRBD1	TRBJ2-2	-	TRBV29-1	CSVLRDSYTGELFF	TGCAGCGTTCTCCGGGACAGCTACACCGGGGAGCTGTTTTTT